This T cell receptor beta chain was retrieved from a study of blood T cell repertoires in COVID-19. Study-wide context: Acute and convalescent COVID-19 samples came from the United States, Italy and Spain. PBMCs, B-cell-depleted T cells, or T cells were the source of the cDNA or gDNA that made up the material.

Germline CDR1 SGHTS, CDR2 YDEGEE. The CDR3 sequence is 12 residues long. V was trimmed by 2 bases and J by 10 bases, leaving 12 bases between them. Per the study methods: Reference gene primer amplification yielded estimated nucleated cell counts. Sequencing used immunoSEQ multiplex PCR; TCRdb keeps in-frame clones, though not all of them. D and trimming were read from the DNA, whereas the V and J calls and clone size are those reported in that table. Among about 170,000 clones listed, about 85% were seen once. The chain carries TRBV5-8 and TRBJ1-1; D is possibly TRBD1 (6 bases). The clonotype originates from a man aged 55 to 70 who had recovered from COVID-19. The sequenced material came from peripheral blood. Here the CDR3 reads CASSFLQGRAFF. CDR3 coding DNA: TGTGCCAGCAGCTTCCTTCAGGGGAGAGCTTTCTTT.